Detailed here is one T cell receptor beta chain. This entry is derived from a study of OX40 agonist ivuxolimab in advanced cancers. Generated by immunoSEQ multiplex PCR, the TCRdb table keeps only in-frame clones and is missing some. The data show fewer than 15,000 clones, around 87% seen once. The CDR3 extends over 17 amino acids. The chain couples TRBV21-1 to TRBJ2-4; the table assigns TRBD1, which was not confirmed against the DNA. TRBV21-1 represents a pseudogene. Sequences were derived from CD4+ or CD8+ T cells sorted from blood, sampled in a trial of the OX40 agonist ivuxolimab. This TCR was sampled from an adult with an advanced solid tumor such as melanoma, head and neck, liver or kidney cancer. The CDR3 bases are TGTGCCAGCAGCAAAGCGCTGGGCAGGGGAGCCAAAAACATTCAGTACTTC. Translating gives CASSKALGRGAKNIQYF.